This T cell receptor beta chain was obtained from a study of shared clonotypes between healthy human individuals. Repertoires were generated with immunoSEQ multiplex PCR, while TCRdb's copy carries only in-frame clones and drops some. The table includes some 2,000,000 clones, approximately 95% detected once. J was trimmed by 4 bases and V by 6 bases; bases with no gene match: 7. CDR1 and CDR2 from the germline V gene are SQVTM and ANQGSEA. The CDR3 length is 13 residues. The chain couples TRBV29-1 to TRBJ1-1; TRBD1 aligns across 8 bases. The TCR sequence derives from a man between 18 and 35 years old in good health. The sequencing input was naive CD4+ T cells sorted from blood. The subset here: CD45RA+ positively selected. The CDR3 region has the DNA TGCAGCGTCGAGGACGGGACAGGCACTGAAGCTTTCTTT. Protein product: CSVEDGTGTEAFF.